This T cell receptor beta chain was sequenced for a study of T cell responses to AZD1222 COVID-19 vaccine. Overall study results and limits: Spike-wide vaccine-associated CD4 TCRs dominated at 160-218 and 743-854.

TCRdb's copy holds only in-frame clones and misses some; the assay was immunoSEQ multiplex PCR. The repertoire consists of fewer than 120,000 clones, with roughly 92% occurring once and the leading ten covering 2% to 2.5%. This clone was seen more than once but under ten times. Its antigen is not identified. The sequence came from an adult who received the AZD1222 COVID-19 vaccine. The sample was peripheral blood, taken 28 days after the second AZD1222 dose.

CDR3 loop: CASTPSPGTGELFF. CDR3 DNA sequence: TGTGCCAGCACCCCCTCCCCAGGCACCGGGGAGCTGTTTTTT. This chain links TRBV6-4 with TRBJ2-2; D gene uncertain. CDR1 and CDR2 (germline): MRHNA, SNTAGT. The V end was cut by 7 bases, the J end by 4 bases, with 13 bases between. The CDR3 is 14 residues long.